The 20 T cell receptor beta chains in this list originate from one sample, sequenced in a study of regulatory T cells in long-lasting Graves disease. Time point here: persistent/refractory GD, antithyroid drugs over 5 years with positive TRAb. From RNA extracted from PBMCs, the TCR library was made. The authors built TCR beta libraries using iRepertoire HTBI primers and Arm-PCR of CDR3 regions. One entry per CDR3 protein, called by TCRdb with MiXCR from the multiplex PCR reads. The sample includes 650,000 to 700,000 distinct CDR3 sequences, 30% seen only once; the top ten take about two fifths. This specimen consisted of peripheral blood mononuclear cells (PBMCs), obtained when the disease was refractory, from a patient treated with antithyroid drugs. The receptor source for this set is a female donor with Graves disease.

The chain links TRBV7-9 to TRBJ1-2; no definite D call. V lost 3 bases and J 11 bases, leaving 19 bases between the germline ends. The germline gives CDR1 SEHNR, CDR2 FQNEAQ (reference sequence). The CDR3 extends over 14 amino acids. The CDR3 region is CASSFASAQRPYTF. The CDR3 DNA reads TGTGCCAGCAGCTTCGCATCGGCCCAGCGTCCTTACACCTTC.

J is TRBJ1-3 and V is TRBV3-1, with 7 bases fitting TRBD1. CDR1 LGHDT and CDR2 YNNKEL come from the germline V gene (reference sequence). The CDR3 consists of 17 residues. V shed 3 bases and J 0 bases; nucleotides not matched to a gene: 8. CDR3 loop: CASSHKTGSHSGNTIYF. Here the CDR3 DNA reads TGTGCCAGCAGCCACAAGACAGGGTCCCACTCTGGAAACACCATATATTTT.

This clonotype was detected ten times or more. This chain links TRBV28 with TRBJ1-2; no clear D. Germline V gene data show CDR1 as MDHEN and CDR2 as SYDVKM. V was pared by 4 bases and J by 5 bases, with 5 bases between. The CDR3 loop spans 11 amino acids. Here the CDR3 reads CASSSSYGYTF. CDR3 sequence (DNA): TGTGCCAGCAGTTCGAGTTATGGCTACACCTTC.

This clonotype was seen a few times. In nucleotides, the CDR3 is TGTGCCAGCACCGGGGGTCGACATAATGAAAAACTGTTTTTT. It yields the protein CASTGGRHNEKLFF. The chain couples TRBV2 to TRBJ1-4; a possible D gene is TRBD1 (5 bases). This CDR3 is 14 amino acids long. Germline assignment: CDR1 SNHLY and CDR2 FYNNEI. V lost 7 bases and J lost 4, with 13 bases in between. Combining the CDR3 with reference TRBV2 and TRBJ1-4 gives the whole variable domain EPEVTQTPSHQVTQMGQEVILRCVPISNHLYFYWYRQILGQKVEFLVSFYNNEISEKSEIFDDQFSVERPDGSNFTLKIRSTKLEDSAMYFCASTGGRHNEKLFFGSGTQLSVL.

CDR3 DNA: TGTGCCAGCAGTTACTCCCGTCCGGACACCTACGAGCAGTACTTC. As protein: CASSYSRPDTYEQYF. V usage is TRBV6-5 and J usage is TRBJ2-7, with TRBD1 as a possible D gene (5 bases). Germline loops: CDR1 MNHEY, CDR2 SVGAGI. V was cut by 0 bases and J by 2 bases, with 11 bases left in between. CDR3 length: 15 residues.

This clonotype has only a few counts. The chain is built from TRBV24-1 and TRBJ1-2; 7 bases are shared with TRBD1. The junction had 8 bases not matched to a gene; V was cut back by 4 bases and J by 4 bases. Germline V CDR1 and CDR2: KGHDR, SFDVKD. CDR3 length: 15 residues. The CDR3 loop reads CATSDLGTDGYGYTF. DNA of the CDR3: TGTGCCACCAGTGACCTGGGGACAGACGGCTATGGCTACACCTTC.

This clonotype showed up many times. The chain links TRBV28 to TRBJ1-1, with 7 bases aligning to TRBD1. This CDR3 region has 14 residues. With V trimmed by 6 bases and J by 5 bases, 9 bases remained unmatched. The V gene's germline CDR1 is MDHEN and CDR2 SYDVKM. CDR3 DNA sequence: TGTGCCAGCAGGTCCCCACAGGGGCGGACTGAAGCTTTCTTT. Translating gives CASRSPQGRTEAFF.

This clonotype has a count of ten or more. The J gene is TRBJ1-1, the V gene TRBV20-1, with 10 bases fitting TRBD1. V dropped 3 bases and J dropped 10; count of bases not matched to a gene: 2. In germline, CDR1 is DFQATT, CDR2 SNEGSKA (reference sequence). The CDR3 is made up of 11 amino acids. Here the CDR3 DNA reads TGCAGTGCTAGGACAGGGGGCATAGCTTTCTTT. Translating gives CSARTGGIAFF.

In its sample, this clonotype was seen a few times. The V and J genes are TRBV28 and TRBJ1-2; D may be TRBD1 (5 bases). V gave up 3 bases and J gave up 4 bases, with 15 bases separating them. Germline V gene sequence: CDR1 MDHEN, CDR2 SYDVKM. This CDR3 has 15 amino acids. In DNA form, the CDR3 reads TGTGCCAGCAGTTTGGGGACCTTCCCTAGCTATGGCTACACCTTC. Translating gives CASSLGTFPSYGYTF.

This clonotype was detected a few times. The gene calls are TRBV6-2 or TRBV6-3 and TRBJ1-2, with 7 bases lining up with TRBD1. CDR1 and CDR2 (germline): MNHEY, SVGEGT. This CDR3 comprises 13 residues. Unmatched junction bases numbered 5, after V lost 6 bases and J lost 4 bases. In DNA, the CDR3 is TGTGCCAGCAGAGGACAGGCACGCTATGGCTACACCTTC. Its protein product is CASRGQARYGYTF.

This clonotype was counted between two and nine times. The chain employs TRBV28 and TRBJ1-2; D unresolved. The germline gives CDR1 MDHEN, CDR2 SYDVKM. CDR3 length equals 11 residues. This chain's CDR3 is CVSGTNYGYTF. The CDR3 DNA reads as TGTGTCTCTGGAACCAACTATGGCTACACCTTC.

This clonotype has more than one count but fewer than ten. CDR3 coding DNA: TGCGCCAGCAGTGATTATACACGGAAGAACACTGAAGCTTTCTTT. Encoded protein: CASSDYTRKNTEAFF. The chain is built from TRBV10-1 and TRBJ1-1; D gene unclear. CDR3 length: 15 residues. The V and J ends lost 3 bases and 1 base respectively, with 12 bases between them. Germline V gene data show CDR1 as WNHNN and CDR2 as SYGVQD (reference sequence).

V and J are TRBV9 and TRBJ2-7; 10 nucleotides align to TRBD2. The V gene end was trimmed by 4 bases and the J gene end by 4 bases; junction bases not matched to a gene: 14. Per germline, CDR1 SGDLS and CDR2 YYNGEE. The CDR3 is made up of 17 amino acids. DNA for the CDR3: TGTGCCAGCAGCTCAGGGGGCCCTAGCGGGAGTCTGTACGAGCAGTACTTC. Translation: CASSSGGPSGSLYEQYF.

The table lists this clonotype with a few counts. One end of the junction does not line up with germline, which may come from a read error. V usage is TRBV5-1 and J usage is TRBJ2-2; weak D call: TRBD2 (5 bases). From germline, CDR1 is SGHRS and CDR2 YFSETQ. This CDR3 region has 15 residues. The CDR3 coding sequence is TGCGCCAGCAGCTGGGGTCCCCCGAACACCGGGGAGCTGCTTTTT. Protein: CASSWGPPNTGELLF.

The table lists this clonotype with a count of one. The chain joins TRBV4-1 to TRBJ1-1; D is uncertain. The CDR3 extends over 14 amino acids. Germline V gene sequence: CDR1 MGHRA, CDR2 YSYEKL. V lost 1 base to trimming and J lost 4 bases, with 10 bases between them. CDR3 DNA: TGCGCCAGCAGCCAAGTGGGTGGTATCACTGAAGCTTTCTTT. It specifies CASSQVGGITEAFF.

This clonotype was detected only a few times. The chain combines TRBV11-2 with TRBJ1-1; D gene uncertain. The germline V gene encodes CDR1 SGHAT and CDR2 FQNNGV. V lost 5 bases, J lost 0 bases, and 10 bases lay in between. The CDR3 runs to 14 residues. DNA of the CDR3: TGTGCCAGCAGCCTGATACTCATGAACACTGAAGCTTTCTTT. Its translation: CASSLILMNTEAFF.

A few counts support this clonotype. The chain uses TRBV11-3 and TRBJ2-2; D call uncertain. This CDR3 contains 15 residues. Germline V CDR1 and CDR2: SGHNT, YENEEA. Trimming removed 5 bases from V and 0 bases from J, with 10 bases in between. CDR3 loop: CASSGLTANTGELFF. The CDR3 DNA sequence: TGTGCCAGCAGCGGCCTTACAGCGAACACCGGGGAGCTGTTTTTT.

The chain combines TRBV7-9 with TRBJ2-5, with D possibly matching TRBD1 (6 bases). V lost 1 base to trimming and J lost 5 bases, with 14 bases between them. Germline V CDR1 and CDR2: SEHNR, FQNEAQ (reference sequence). The CDR3 totals 15 residues. CDR3 residues: CASSLDRVKEETQYF. The CDR3 DNA sequence: TGTGCCAGCAGCTTAGACAGGGTTAAGGAGGAGACCCAGTACTTC.

The V and J genes are TRBV3-1 and TRBJ2-7; 9 positions agree with TRBD1. V lost 4 bases to trimming and J lost 1 base; unmatched junction nucleotides: 8. CDR1 and CDR2 (germline): LGHDT, YNNKEL (reference sequence). The CDR3 is made up of 16 amino acids. The CDR3 is CASSLLTGGRSYEQYF. The DNA for the CDR3 is TGTGCCAGCAGCCTACTGACAGGGGGGCGATCCTACGAGCAGTACTTC.

The table lists this clonotype with a few counts. The V and J genes are TRBV4-2 and TRBJ2-7, with D possibly TRBD1 on 6 matching bases. The germline V and J ends were trimmed by 1 base and 4 bases, with 14 bases remaining between them. CDR3 length: 15 amino acids. The germline CDR1 and CDR2 sequences are LGHNA and YNFKEQ. CDR3 residues: CASSQAWDTVYEQYF. For the CDR3, the DNA is TGTGCCAGCAGCCAAGCCTGGGACACAGTGTACGAGCAGTACTTC.